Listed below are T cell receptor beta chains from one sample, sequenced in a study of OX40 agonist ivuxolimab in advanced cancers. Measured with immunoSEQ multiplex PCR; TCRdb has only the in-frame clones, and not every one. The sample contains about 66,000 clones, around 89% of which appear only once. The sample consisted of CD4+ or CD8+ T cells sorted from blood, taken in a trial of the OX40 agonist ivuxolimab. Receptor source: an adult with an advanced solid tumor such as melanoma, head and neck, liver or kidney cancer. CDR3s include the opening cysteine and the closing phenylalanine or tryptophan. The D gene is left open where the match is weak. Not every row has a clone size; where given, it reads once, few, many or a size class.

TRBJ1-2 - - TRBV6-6 CASSYDVRGARTF TGTGCCAGCAGTTACGACGTCAGGGGCGCCCGCACCTTC
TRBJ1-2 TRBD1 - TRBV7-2 CASSRDRGDGYTF TGTGCCAGCAGCCGTGACAGGGGCGACGGCTACACCTTC
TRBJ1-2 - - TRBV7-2 CASSNSRGYGYTF TGTGCCAGCAGCAACTCCCGCGGCTATGGCTACACCTTC
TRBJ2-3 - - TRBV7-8 CASSPGKGQTDTQYF TGTGCCAGCAGCCCCGGGAAGGGGCAGACAGATACGCAGTATTTT
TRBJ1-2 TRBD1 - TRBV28 CASSRRDREDPYGYTF TGTGCCAGCAGTCGCCGGGACAGGGAGGATCCCTATGGCTACACCTTC
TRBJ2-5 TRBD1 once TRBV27 CASGSWTGVQETQYF TGTGCCAGCGGCTCCTGGACAGGGGTGCAAGAGACCCAGTACTTC
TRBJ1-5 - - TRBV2 CASSWAQANQPQHF TGTGCCAGCAGTTGGGCCCAGGCGAATCAGCCCCAGCATTTT
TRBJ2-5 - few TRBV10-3 CAISESWGRDQETQYF TGTGCCATCAGTGAGTCCTGGGGTAGGGACCAAGAGACCCAGTACTTC
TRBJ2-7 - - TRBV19 CASSRGAYEQYF TGTGCCAGTAGTCGTGGGGCCTACGAGCAGTACTTC
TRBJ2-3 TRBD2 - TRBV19 CASSPRLATSTDTQYF TGTGCCAGTAGTCCCAGACTAGCAACCTCCACAGATACGCAGTATTTT
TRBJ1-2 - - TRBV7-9 CASSLRSGDGYTF TGTGCCAGCAGCTTAAGGTCAGGGGATGGCTACACCTTC
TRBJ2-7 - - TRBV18 CASSRVQTSSYEQYF TGTGCCAGCTCCCGGGTCCAGACGAGCTCCTACGAGCAGTACTTC
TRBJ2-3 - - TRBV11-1 CASSSRTASTDTQYF TGTGCCAGCAGCTCCCGGACAGCTAGCACAGATACGCAGTATTTT
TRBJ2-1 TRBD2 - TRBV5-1 CASSLWQREAWRDEQFF TGCGCCAGCAGCTTGTGGCAGCGGGAGGCCTGGAGGGATGAGCAGTTCTTC
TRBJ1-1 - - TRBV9 CASSVGVGGNTEAFF TGTGCCAGCAGCGTAGGGGTAGGGGGGAACACTGAAGCTTTCTTT
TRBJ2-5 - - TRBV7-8 CASSLGGWRGGQETQYF TGTGCCAGCAGCTTAGGTGGTTGGAGGGGGGGCCAAGAGACCCAGTACTTC
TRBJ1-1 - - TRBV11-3 CASSLSDGEAFF TGTGCCAGCAGCCTTTCGGACGGGGAAGCTTTCTTT
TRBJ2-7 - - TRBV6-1 CASRPQGNYEQYF TGTGCCAGCAGACCCCAGGGGAACTACGAGCAGTACTTC
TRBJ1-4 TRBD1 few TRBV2 CAGGTATNEKLFF TGTGCCGGGGGGACAGCAACTAATGAAAAACTGTTTTTT
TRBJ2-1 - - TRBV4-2 CASSLARGRGSNEQFF TGTGCCAGCAGCTTGGCCAGGGGACGGGGGAGCAATGAGCAGTTCTTC
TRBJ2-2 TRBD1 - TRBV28 CASSSSGQGSGELFF TGTGCCAGCAGTAGTTCCGGACAGGGGTCCGGGGAGCTGTTTTTT
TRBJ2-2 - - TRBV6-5 CASSYGRTRHTGELFF TGTGCCAGCAGTTACGGGCGGACAAGGCACACCGGGGAGCTGTTTTTT
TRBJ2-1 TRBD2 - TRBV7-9 CAFLSAGAYNEQFF TGTGCCTTTTTGTCGGCGGGAGCCTACAATGAGCAGTTCTTC
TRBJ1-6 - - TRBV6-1 CASSEEAGVNSPLHF TGTGCCAGCAGTGAAGAGGCTGGGGTTAATTCACCCCTCCACTTT
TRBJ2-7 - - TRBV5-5 CASSSNYEQYF TGTGCCAGCAGCTCGAATTACGAGCAGTACTTC
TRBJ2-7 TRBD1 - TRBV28 CASSFAPSDPRTGAYSYEQYF TGTGCCAGCAGCTTTGCCCCCAGCGACCCCCGTACAGGGGCTTACTCCTACGAGCAGTACTTC
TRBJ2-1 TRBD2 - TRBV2 CASHQLAGKYNEQFF TGTGCCAGCCACCAACTAGCGGGAAAGTACAATGAGCAGTTCTTC